This TCR beta chain is from a study of T cells in Graves' hyperthyroidism and ophthalmopathy. Regarding the study as a whole: Separation of ophthalmopathy from stable hyperthyroidism was achieved by a 13 V-J model. Before onset, ophthalmopathy was predicted by the model a median approximately 6.5 months earlier.

RNA transcripts yielded amplified TCR beta CDR3 regions. TCR CDR3 regions were first amplified by RT-PCR with HTBI primers. TCRdb called the multiplex PCR reads again in MiXCR, with one record for every CDR3 protein. The data show fewer than 650,000 distinct CDR3 sequences, 40% to 50% seen once. The V end lost 8 bases, the J end lost 4 bases, and 21 bases lay between the germline ends. Germline V gives CDR1 MNHNS, CDR2 SASEGT. The CDR3 length is 16 residues. Details on this clonotype: The antigen is not known.

Sequenced input: peripheral blood or thyroid tissue (not recorded which). This chain uses TRBV6-1 with TRBJ1-5, with a tentative D call TRBD1 (5 bases). The receptor was isolated from an adult woman with Graves' disease, either hyperthyroidism or ophthalmopathy (not recorded which). CDR3 residues: CASRGGARGPNQPQHF. The CDR3 bases are TGTGCCAGCCGCGGAGGTGCGAGGGGCCCGAATCAGCCCCAGCATTTT.